The 24 T cell receptor beta chains reported below all come from one sample, sequenced in a study of cytotoxic CD8 clonotypes in ibrutinib-treated CLL. Data came from immunoSEQ multiplex PCR; TCRdb stores just in-frame clones and leaves some out. The sample comprises 150,000 to 200,000 clones, roughly four fifths of which are singletons, and 3.5% to 5.5% rests with the top ten. The sample consisted of PBMCs, taken after 24 months of ibrutinib treatment. The receptors derive from a human donor with chronic lymphocytic leukemia.

J is TRBJ2-1 and V is TRBV6-6; 9 positions agree with TRBD1. The trim removed 5 bases at V and 3 bases at J, leaving 8 bases unmatched. The CDR3 is 16 residues long. CDR1 and CDR2 from the germline V gene are MNHNY and SVGAGI (reference sequence). As DNA, the CDR3 is TGTGCCAGCAGTGGCCTACAGGGGGCGAACTACAATGAGCAGTTCTTC. This encodes CASSGLQGANYNEQFF.

This chain's CDR3 is CACLNRDTETQYF. The DNA of the CDR3 is TGTGCCTGTCTGAACAGGGATACGGAGACCCAGTACTTC. The gene calls are TRBV30 and TRBJ2-5; D may be TRBD1 (6 bases). Germline V CDR1 and CDR2: GTSNPN, SVGIG (reference sequence). Deletions cut 6 bases from V and 5 bases from J, with 16 bases between. CDR3 length: 13 residues.

V and J are TRBV11-2 and TRBJ2-5; no clear D. The CDR3 is 11 amino acids. Trimming left V 4 bases short and J 7 bases short, with 7 bases between. Germline V gene data show CDR1 as SGHAT and CDR2 as FQNNGV. This chain's CDR3 is CASSSPRTQYF. The CDR3, as DNA: TGTGCCAGCAGCTCCCCCCGGACCCAGTACTTC.

CDR3 DNA: TGTGCCAGCAGCTTAATGGGGACTTTGGGCAATACGCAGTATTTT. This translates into CASSLMGTLGNTQYF. The chain uses TRBV7-2 and TRBJ2-3; maybe TRBD2 (6 bases). Germline CDR1 and CDR2: SGHTA and FQGNSA. The CDR3 length is 15 residues. V gave up 2 bases and J gave up 7 bases, with 16 bases separating them.

The chain uses TRBV2 and TRBJ2-6; TRBD1 aligns across 8 bases. The germline V gene has CDR1 SNHLY and CDR2 FYNNEI. The CDR3 has 17 amino acids. Unmatched junction bases numbered 8, after V lost 6 bases and J lost 1 base. The CDR3 loop is CASSPGTGLSGANVLTF. In nucleotides, the CDR3 is TGTGCCAGCAGCCCTGGGACAGGCCTTTCTGGGGCCAACGTCCTGACTTTC.

Remarks on this clone: A much larger clone differs by one base, so this may be a read error. V gene TRBV4-2 combines with J gene TRBJ2-2, with D possibly being TRBD1 or TRBD2 (5 bases each). The CDR3 totals 13 residues. Germline lookup yields CDR1 LGHNA and CDR2 YNFKEQ. The DNA for the CDR3 is TGTGCCAGCAGCCAGACAGAAACCGGGGAGCTGTCTTTT. Translated, it gives CASSQTETGELSF.

The chain is built from TRBV5-1 and TRBJ1-6; 9 nucleotides align to TRBD1. The CDR3 is 16 residues long. After removal of 3 bases from V and 9 bases from J, the junction contained 10 bases not matched to a gene. CDR1 SGHRS and CDR2 YFSETQ come from the germline V gene. The CDR3 region has the DNA TGCGCCAGCAGCTCTCCGGGACAGGGAGGGGGTTCACCCCTCCACTTT. Protein: CASSSPGQGGGSPLHF. The variable domain in full, completed from reference TRBV5-1 and TRBJ1-6, reads KAGVTQTPRYLIKTRGQQVTLSCSPISGHRSVSWYQQTPGQGLQFLFEYFSETQRNKGNFPGRFSGRQFSNSRSEMNVSTLELGDSALYLCASSSPGQGGGSPLHFGNGTRLTVT.

The V gene is TRBV7-3, the J gene TRBJ2-5; TRBD1 or TRBD2 may be the D gene (6 bases each). CDR1 is SGHTA and CDR2 is FQGTGA in the germline V gene. The CDR3 is 15 residues long. V was cut by 5 bases and J by 5 bases, with 18 bases left in between. This CDR3 reads CASSPFGGGGETQYF. DNA for the CDR3: TGTGCCAGCAGCCCATTCGGAGGGGGAGGCGAGACCCAGTACTTC.

This chain joins TRBV9 and TRBJ1-4; perhaps TRBD1 as D (6 bases). V lost 4 bases, J lost 6 bases, and 16 bases lay in between. This CDR3 has 15 residues. Per the germline V gene, CDR1 is SGDLS and CDR2 is YYNGEE. The CDR3 DNA reads as TGTGCCAGCAGCCCCGAGGGCAGGGGATATGAAAAACTGTTTTTT. This encodes CASSPEGRGYEKLFF.

V and J are TRBV7-3 and TRBJ2-2; 15 nucleotides agree with TRBD2. V trimming: 5 bases; J trimming: 6 bases; junction bases outside the gene matches: 10. Germline CDR1 reads SGHTA; CDR2 reads FQGTGA. CDR3 size: 18 residues. CDR3 sequence reads: CASSPGLAGGKGAGELFF. In DNA form, the CDR3 reads TGTGCCAGCAGCCCCGGACTAGCGGGAGGGAAGGGCGCCGGGGAGCTGTTTTTT.

V usage is TRBV4-3 and J usage is TRBJ2-1, with 7 nucleotides matching TRBD2. CDR3 size: 16 residues. Losses at the gene ends were 0 bases for V and 3 bases for J; bases not matched to a gene: 5. Germline assignment: CDR1 LGHNA and CDR2 YSLEER. The CDR3 bases are TGCGCCAGCAGCCAAGATTACCGGGAGGTCTACAATGAGCAGTTCTTC. It yields the protein CASSQDYREVYNEQFF.

V gene TRBV6-6 combines with J gene TRBJ2-7; 9 bases match TRBD2. The CDR3 loop spans 14 amino acids. V lost 2 bases and J lost 3; bases outside the gene matches: 2. The germline CDR1 and CDR2 sequences are MNHNY and SVGAGI (reference sequence). CDR3 sequence: CASSYATSGYEQYF. The CDR3 DNA follows: TGTGCCAGCAGTTACGCGACTAGCGGCTACGAGCAGTACTTC.

The CDR3 reads CASAAGAYSNQPQHF. CDR3 nucleotide sequence: TGTGCCTCCGCCGCAGGGGCTTATAGCAATCAGCCCCAGCATTTT. The chain combines TRBV19 with TRBJ1-5; the D gene is possibly TRBD1 (6 bases). The V gene lost 11 bases and the J gene lost 0 bases, with 17 bases spanning the gap. From germline, CDR1 is LNHDA and CDR2 SQIVND (reference sequence). CDR3 size: 15 residues.

This CDR3 reads CASSYVQGSTEAFF. The CDR3 region has the DNA TGTGCCAGCAGTTACGTCCAGGGTAGCACTGAAGCTTTCTTT. This chain connects TRBV6-5 to TRBJ1-1; the D gene is possibly TRBD1 (5 bases). The germline CDR1 and CDR2 sequences are MNHEY and SVGAGI. The CDR3 has 14 amino acids. V lost 2 bases to trimming and J lost 4 bases, with 11 bases between them.

The chain recombines TRBV7-2 with TRBJ2-5; the D is unclear. Germline values: CDR1 SGHTA, CDR2 FQGNSA. The CDR3 is made up of 13 amino acids. Trimming took 2 bases from V and 3 from J, leaving 7 bases between them. The CDR3 DNA reads TGTGCCAGCAGCTTATCAAAGGAAGAGACCCAGTACTTC. Protein product: CASSLSKEETQYF.

J is TRBJ1-6 and V is TRBV7-2; D gene uncertain. V lost 2 bases, J lost 1 base, and 9 bases lay in between. This CDR3 is 16 amino acids long. From germline, CDR1 is SGHTA and CDR2 FQGNSA. Written as DNA, the CDR3 is TGTGCCAGCAGCTTACAAGGAGGGTCCTATAATTCACCCCTCCACTTT. It translates to CASSLQGGSYNSPLHF.

The V and J genes are TRBV10-1 and TRBJ2-7, with D perhaps matching TRBD1 or TRBD2 (5 bases each). The V end lost 4 bases, the J end lost 2 bases, and 21 bases lay between the germline ends. The CDR3 covers 17 residues. The germline gives CDR1 WNHNN, CDR2 SYGVQD (reference sequence). CDR3 nucleotides: TGCGCCAGCAGTGGTTGGCGAGGGGCGTTGATACCCTACGAGCAGTACTTC. It codes for CASSGWRGALIPYEQYF.

The rearrangement joins TRBV7-9 to TRBJ2-3; D not certain. Trimming removed 1 base at V and 2 bases at J, with 13 bases between. This CDR3 has 16 amino acids. CDR1 is SEHNR and CDR2 is FQNEAQ in the germline V gene (reference sequence). The CDR3, as DNA: TGTGCCAGCAGCTTAGTCGCGGCCTTTCCCACAGATACGCAGTATTTT. Translating it yields CASSLVAAFPTDTQYF.

This chain links TRBV5-1 with TRBJ1-4, with a tentative D call TRBD1 (6 bases). The CDR3 extends over 16 amino acids. The V gene's germline CDR1 is SGHRS and CDR2 YFSETQ. Trimming shortened V by 3 bases and J by 6 bases, and 18 bases separated the two germline ends. Here the CDR3 reads CASSYYPGAGDEKLFF. CDR3 DNA: TGCGCCAGCAGCTATTACCCAGGGGCAGGGGATGAAAAACTGTTTTTT.

V gene TRBV9 combines with J gene TRBJ1-2; no definite D call. The CDR3 runs to 15 residues. V lost 0 bases and J 2 bases, leaving 11 bases between the germline ends. Germline loops: CDR1 SGDLS, CDR2 YYNGEE. The CDR3: CASSVEGMRNYGYTF. CDR3 bases: TGTGCCAGCAGCGTAGAAGGGATGAGAAACTATGGCTACACCTTC.

In its sample, this clone was seen once. This sequence joins TRBV2 and TRBJ1-3; possibly TRBD1 for D (5 bases). The CDR3 totals 15 residues. Germline V lookup: CDR1 SNHLY, CDR2 FYNNEI. V lost 8 bases to trimming and J lost 5 bases, with 19 bases between them. The CDR3 DNA is TGTGCCAGCTTCAAGGGGCAGGCCCGGCGAAACACCATATATTTT. Amino acid sequence: CASFKGQARRNTIYF. The whole variable domain, filled in from reference TRBV2 and TRBJ1-3, reads EPEVTQTPSHQVTQMGQEVILRCVPISNHLYFYWYRQILGQKVEFLVSFYNNEISEKSEIFDDQFSVERPDGSNFTLKIRSTKLEDSAMYFCASFKGQARRNTIYFGEGSWLTVV.

This clone was seen a few times. J is TRBJ1-5 and V is TRBV7-3, with D possibly TRBD1 on 5 matching bases. V was clipped by 2 bases and J by 5 bases, with 7 bases between them. The CDR3 covers 13 residues. Germline V gene lookup returns CDR1 SGHTA and CDR2 FQGTGA. The CDR3 DNA reads as TGTGCCAGCAGCTTATGGGGGGATCAGCCCCAGCATTTT. Protein: CASSLWGDQPQHF.

The chain joins TRBV9 to TRBJ2-1, with TRBD2 matching over 9 bases. The CDR3 runs to 15 residues. With 2 bases clipped from V and 4 bases from J, the junction kept 4 bases outside the gene matches. Germline V gene data show CDR1 as SGDLS and CDR2 as YYNGEE. The CDR3 loop reads CASSVAGGQYNEQFF. The CDR3 DNA follows: TGTGCCAGCAGCGTGGCGGGGGGGCAATACAATGAGCAGTTCTTC.

This chain connects TRBV30 to TRBJ1-5, with TRBD1 matching over 7 bases. The CDR3 extends over 13 amino acids. Germline CDR1 and CDR2: GTSNPN and SVGIG (reference sequence). V lost 0 bases to trimming and J lost 5 bases; unmatched junction nucleotides: 1. CDR3 in amino acids: CAWSVRGHQPQHF. For the CDR3, the DNA is TGTGCCTGGAGTGTGAGGGGGCATCAGCCCCAGCATTTT.